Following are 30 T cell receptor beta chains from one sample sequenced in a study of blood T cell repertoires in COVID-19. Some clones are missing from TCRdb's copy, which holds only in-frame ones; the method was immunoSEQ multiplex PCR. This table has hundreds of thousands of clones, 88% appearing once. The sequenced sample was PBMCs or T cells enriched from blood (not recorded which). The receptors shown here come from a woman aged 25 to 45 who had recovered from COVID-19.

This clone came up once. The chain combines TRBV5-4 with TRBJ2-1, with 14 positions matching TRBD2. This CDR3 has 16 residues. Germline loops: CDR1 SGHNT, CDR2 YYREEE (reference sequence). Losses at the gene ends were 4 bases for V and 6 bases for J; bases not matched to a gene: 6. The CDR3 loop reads CASSRGGLAGGNEQFF. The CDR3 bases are TGTGCCAGCAGCCGAGGTGGACTAGCGGGAGGCAATGAGCAGTTCTTC.

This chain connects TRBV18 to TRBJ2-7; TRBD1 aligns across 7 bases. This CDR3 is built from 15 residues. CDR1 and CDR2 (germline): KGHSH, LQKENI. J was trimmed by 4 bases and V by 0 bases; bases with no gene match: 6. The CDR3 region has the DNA TGTGCCAGCTCACCACCGGCTTTACAGGGGTACGAGCAGTACTTC. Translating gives CASSPPALQGYEQYF.

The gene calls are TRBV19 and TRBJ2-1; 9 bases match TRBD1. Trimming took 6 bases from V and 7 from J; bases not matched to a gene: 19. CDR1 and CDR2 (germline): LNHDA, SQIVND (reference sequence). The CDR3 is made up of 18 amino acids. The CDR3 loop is CASSLSLRLQGASNEQFF. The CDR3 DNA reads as TGTGCCAGTAGCCTAAGCCTCCGTTTACAGGGGGCTTCAAATGAGCAGTTCTTC.

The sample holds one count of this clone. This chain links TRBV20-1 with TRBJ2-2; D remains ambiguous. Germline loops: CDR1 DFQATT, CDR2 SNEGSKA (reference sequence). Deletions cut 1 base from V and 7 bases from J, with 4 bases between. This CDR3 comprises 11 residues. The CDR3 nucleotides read TGCAGTGCTAGAGTAGACGGGGAGCTGTTTTTT. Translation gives CSARVDGELFF.

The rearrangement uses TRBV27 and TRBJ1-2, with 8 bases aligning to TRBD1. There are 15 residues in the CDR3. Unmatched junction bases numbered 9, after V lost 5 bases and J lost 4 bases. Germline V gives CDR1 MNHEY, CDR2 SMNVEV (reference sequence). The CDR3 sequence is CASSKLGQGGYGYTF. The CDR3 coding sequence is TGTGCCAGCAGTAAACTAGGACAGGGCGGCTATGGCTACACCTTC.

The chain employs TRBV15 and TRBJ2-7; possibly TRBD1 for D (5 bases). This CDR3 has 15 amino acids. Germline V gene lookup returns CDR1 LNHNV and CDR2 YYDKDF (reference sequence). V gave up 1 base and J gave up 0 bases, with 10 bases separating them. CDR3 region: CATSRARQSSYEQYF. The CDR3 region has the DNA TGTGCCACCAGCAGAGCTCGACAGAGCTCCTACGAGCAGTACTTC.

CDR3: CATSDSREGVTEAFF. The CDR3 DNA follows: TGTGCCACCAGTGATTCCAGGGAAGGGGTCACTGAAGCTTTCTTT. The V gene is TRBV24-1, the J gene TRBJ1-1; D might be TRBD1 (5 bases). The germline CDR1 and CDR2 sequences are KGHDR and SFDVKD. CDR3 size: 15 residues. Trimming took 2 bases from V and 4 from J, leaving 13 bases between them.

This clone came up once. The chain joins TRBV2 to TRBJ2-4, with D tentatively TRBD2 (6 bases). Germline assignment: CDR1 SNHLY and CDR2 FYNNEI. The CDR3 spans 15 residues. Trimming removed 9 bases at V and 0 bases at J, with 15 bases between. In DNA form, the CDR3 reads TGTGCCAGTGGCGGGGTAGTGGTAGCCAAAAACATTCAGTACTTC. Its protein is CASGGVVVAKNIQYF. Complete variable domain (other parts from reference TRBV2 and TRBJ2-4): EPEVTQTPSHQVTQMGQEVILRCVPISNHLYFYWYRQILGQKVEFLVSFYNNEISEKSEIFDDQFSVERPDGSNFTLKIRSTKLEDSAMYFCASGGVVVAKNIQYFGAGTRLSVL.

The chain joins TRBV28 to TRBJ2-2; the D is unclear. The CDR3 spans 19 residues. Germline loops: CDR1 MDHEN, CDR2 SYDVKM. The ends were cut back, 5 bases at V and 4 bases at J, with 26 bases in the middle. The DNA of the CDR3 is TGTGCCAGCAGTCCCCTGATGAGCGAGTTTTCCCGAGGCACCGGGGAGCTGTTTTTT. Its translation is CASSPLMSEFSRGTGELFF. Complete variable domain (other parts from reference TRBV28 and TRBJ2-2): DVKVTQSSRYLVKRTGEKVFLECVQDMDHENMFWYRQDPGLGLRLIYFSYDVKMKEKGDIPEGYSVSREKKERFSLILESASTNQTSMYLCASSPLMSEFSRGTGELFFGEGSRLTVL.

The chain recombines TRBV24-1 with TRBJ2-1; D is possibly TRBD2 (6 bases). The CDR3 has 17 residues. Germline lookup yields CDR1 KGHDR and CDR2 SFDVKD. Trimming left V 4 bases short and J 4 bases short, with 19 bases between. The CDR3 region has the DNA TGTGCCACCAGTGACCGAGGAGGGGCGGGACCGTACAATGAGCAGTTCTTC. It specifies CATSDRGGAGPYNEQFF.

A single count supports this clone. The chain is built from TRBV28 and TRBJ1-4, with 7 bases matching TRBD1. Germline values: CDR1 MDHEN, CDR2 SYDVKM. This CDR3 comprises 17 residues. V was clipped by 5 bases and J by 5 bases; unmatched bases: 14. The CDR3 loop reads CASSPRQGEKENEKLFF. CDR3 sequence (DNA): TGTGCCAGCAGTCCAAGACAGGGTGAAAAGGAAAATGAAAAACTGTTTTTT.

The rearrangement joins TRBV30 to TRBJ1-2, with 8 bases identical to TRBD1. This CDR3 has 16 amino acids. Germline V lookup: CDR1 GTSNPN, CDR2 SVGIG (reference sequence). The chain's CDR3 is CAPRRDRMYNNYGYTF. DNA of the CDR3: TGTGCTCCCCGGAGGGACAGGATGTATAACAACTATGGCTACACCTTC.

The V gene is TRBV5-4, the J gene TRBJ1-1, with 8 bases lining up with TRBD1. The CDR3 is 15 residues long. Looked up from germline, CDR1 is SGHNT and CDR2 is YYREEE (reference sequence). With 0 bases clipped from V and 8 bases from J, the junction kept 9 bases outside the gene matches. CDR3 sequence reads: CASSLVPGGGWEAFF. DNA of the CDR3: TGTGCCAGCAGCTTGGTTCCAGGGGGCGGGTGGGAAGCTTTCTTT.

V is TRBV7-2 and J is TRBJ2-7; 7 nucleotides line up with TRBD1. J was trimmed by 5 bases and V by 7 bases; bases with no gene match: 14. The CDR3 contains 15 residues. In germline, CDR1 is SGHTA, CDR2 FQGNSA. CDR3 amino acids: CASTRFGQVGHEQYF. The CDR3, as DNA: TGTGCCAGCACCCGATTTGGACAGGTCGGCCACGAGCAGTACTTC.

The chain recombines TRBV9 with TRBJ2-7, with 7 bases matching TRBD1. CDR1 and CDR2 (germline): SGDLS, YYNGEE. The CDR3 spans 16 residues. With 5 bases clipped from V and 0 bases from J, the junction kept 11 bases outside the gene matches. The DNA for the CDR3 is TGTGCCAGCAGTCGTAGGTGGCAGGGGGACTCCTACGAGCAGTACTTC. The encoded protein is CASSRRWQGDSYEQYF.

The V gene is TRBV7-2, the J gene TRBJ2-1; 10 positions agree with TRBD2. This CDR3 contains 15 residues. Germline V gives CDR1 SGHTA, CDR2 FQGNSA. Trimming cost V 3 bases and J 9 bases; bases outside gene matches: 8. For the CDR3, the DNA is TGTGCCAGCAGCTTTAGGAGCGGGAGGGTGGGTGAGCAGTTCTTC. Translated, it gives CASSFRSGRVGEQFF.

CDR3 bases: TGTGCCAGCAGCGCCCCGATAACCAAATACCCGGGACAGGGATATGAGCAGTTCTTC. Its translation is CASSAPITKYPGQGYEQFF. J is TRBJ2-1 and V is TRBV9; TRBD1 aligns across 9 bases. The V gene end was trimmed by 3 bases and the J gene end by 8 bases; junction bases not matched to a gene: 21. CDR3 length: 19 residues. Germline V lookup: CDR1 SGDLS, CDR2 YYNGEE.

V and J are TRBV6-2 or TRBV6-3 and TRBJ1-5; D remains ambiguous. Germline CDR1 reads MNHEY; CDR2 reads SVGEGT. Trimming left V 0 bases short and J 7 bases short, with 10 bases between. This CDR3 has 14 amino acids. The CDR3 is CASSYSSKWQPQHF. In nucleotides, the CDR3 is TGTGCCAGCAGTTACTCGAGTAAGTGGCAGCCCCAGCATTTT.

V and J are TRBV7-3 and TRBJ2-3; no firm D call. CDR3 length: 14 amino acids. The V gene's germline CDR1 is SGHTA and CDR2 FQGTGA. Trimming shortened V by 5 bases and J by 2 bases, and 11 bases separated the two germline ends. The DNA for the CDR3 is TGTGCCAGCAGCCTATCAAAACTCACAGATACGCAGTATTTT. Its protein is CASSLSKLTDTQYF.

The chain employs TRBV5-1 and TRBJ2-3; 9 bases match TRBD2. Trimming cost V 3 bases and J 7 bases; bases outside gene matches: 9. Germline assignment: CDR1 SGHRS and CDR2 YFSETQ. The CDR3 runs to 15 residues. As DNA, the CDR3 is TGCGCCAGCAGCTCGTTAGCGGGAGAGATGAATACGCAGTATTTT. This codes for CASSSLAGEMNTQYF.

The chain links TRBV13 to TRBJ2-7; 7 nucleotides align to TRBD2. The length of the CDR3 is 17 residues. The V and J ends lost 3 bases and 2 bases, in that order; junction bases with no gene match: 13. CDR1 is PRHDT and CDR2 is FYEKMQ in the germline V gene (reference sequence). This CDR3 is CASSLGEGGYQTYEQYF. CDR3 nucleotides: TGTGCCAGCAGCTTGGGGGAGGGAGGGTATCAGACCTACGAGCAGTACTTC.

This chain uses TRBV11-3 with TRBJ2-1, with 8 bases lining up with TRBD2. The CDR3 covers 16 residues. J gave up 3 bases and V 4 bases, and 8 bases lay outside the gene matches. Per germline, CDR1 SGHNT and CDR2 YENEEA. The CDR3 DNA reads TGTGCCAGCAGCTCCAAGCCTAGCGGGTTCTACAATGAGCAGTTCTTC. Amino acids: CASSSKPSGFYNEQFF.

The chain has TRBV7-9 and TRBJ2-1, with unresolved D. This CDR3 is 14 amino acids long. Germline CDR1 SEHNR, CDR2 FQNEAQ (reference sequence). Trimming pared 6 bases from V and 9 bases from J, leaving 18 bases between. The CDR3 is CASSPPGRPVEQFF. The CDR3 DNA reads TGTGCCAGCAGTCCGCCGGGTCGCCCTGTTGAGCAGTTCTTC.

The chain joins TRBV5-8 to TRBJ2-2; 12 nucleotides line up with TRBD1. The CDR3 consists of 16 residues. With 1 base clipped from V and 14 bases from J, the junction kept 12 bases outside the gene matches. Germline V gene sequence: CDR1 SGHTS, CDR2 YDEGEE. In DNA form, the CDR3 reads TGTGCCAGCAGCTTGACCTCCGGGACAGGGGGCGCGTCACTGTTTTTT. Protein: CASSLTSGTGGASLFF. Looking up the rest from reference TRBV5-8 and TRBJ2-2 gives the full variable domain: EAGVTQSPTHLIKTRGQQATLRCSPISGHTSVYWYQQALGLGLQFLLWYDEGEERNRGNFPPRFSGRQFPNYSSELNVNALELEDSALYLCASSLTSGTGGASLFFGEGSRLTVL.

DNA for the CDR3: TGTGCCAGCAGCCAAGGACTAGCGGGAGGCAGCCAAGAGACCCAGTACTTC. It codes for CASSQGLAGGSQETQYF. V is TRBV28 and J is TRBJ2-5; TRBD2 matches 14 bases. Germline CDR1 MDHEN, CDR2 SYDVKM. The V and J ends lost 6 bases and 1 base, in that order; junction bases with no gene match: 7. The CDR3 extends over 17 amino acids.

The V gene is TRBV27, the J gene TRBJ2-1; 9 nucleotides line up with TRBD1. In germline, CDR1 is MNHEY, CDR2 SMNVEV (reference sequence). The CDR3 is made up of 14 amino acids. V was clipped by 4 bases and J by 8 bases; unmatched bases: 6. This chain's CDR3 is CASSSLRTGDEQFF. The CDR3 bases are TGTGCCAGCAGTTCCCTTCGGACAGGGGATGAGCAGTTCTTC.

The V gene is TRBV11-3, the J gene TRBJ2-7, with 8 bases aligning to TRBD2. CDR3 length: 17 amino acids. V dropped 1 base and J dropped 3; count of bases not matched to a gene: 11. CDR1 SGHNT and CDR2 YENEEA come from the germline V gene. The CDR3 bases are TGTGCCAGCAGCTTAGGCGGTTGGGCTAGCGGGTTCTACGAGCAGTACTTC. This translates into CASSLGGWASGFYEQYF.

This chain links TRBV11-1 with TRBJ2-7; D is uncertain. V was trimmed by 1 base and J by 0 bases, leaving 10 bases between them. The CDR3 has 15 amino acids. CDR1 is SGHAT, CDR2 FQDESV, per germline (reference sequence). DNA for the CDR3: TGTGCCAGCAGCTTAGTCCGTTCCAGCTCCTACGAGCAGTACTTC. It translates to CASSLVRSSSYEQYF. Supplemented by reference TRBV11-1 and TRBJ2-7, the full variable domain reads EAEVAQSPRYKITEKSQAVAFWCDPISGHATLYWYRQILGQGPELLVQFQDESVVDDSQLPKDRFSAERLKGVDSTLKIQPAELGDSAMYLCASSLVRSSSYEQYFGPGTRLTVT.

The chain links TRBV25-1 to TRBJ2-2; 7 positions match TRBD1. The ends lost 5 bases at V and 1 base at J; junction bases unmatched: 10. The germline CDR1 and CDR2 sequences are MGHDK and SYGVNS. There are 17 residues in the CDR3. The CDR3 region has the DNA TGTGCCAGCAGTCAACGAAAGGGGACAGAGAACACCGGGGAGCTGTTTTTT. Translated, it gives CASSQRKGTENTGELFF.

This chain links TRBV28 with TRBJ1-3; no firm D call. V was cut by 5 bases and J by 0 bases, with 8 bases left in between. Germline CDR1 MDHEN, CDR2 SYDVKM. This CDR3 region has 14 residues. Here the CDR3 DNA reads TGTGCCAGCAGTCCGCGATACTCTGGAAACACCATATATTTT. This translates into CASSPRYSGNTIYF.